The rows below give T cell receptor beta chains drawn from one sample of a study of blood T cell repertoires in COVID-19. This table comes from immunoSEQ multiplex PCR, and its TCRdb copy is limited to in-frame clones, with some not included. The sample gives some 120,000 clones, approximately 87% of which show up once; less than 4.5% is in the top ten. Sequencing used peripheral blood. These receptor sequences come from a woman aged 60-75 years with acute or convalescent COVID-19. CDR3s include the opening cysteine and the closing phenylalanine or tryptophan. D genes are given only for firm matches. Clone size is not always given. Where it is, it says once, few, many or a class for expanded clones.

size | D | J | V | CDR3 | DNA
- | - | TRBJ1-4 | TRBV15 | CATSRDGQRNEKLFF | TGTGCCACCAGCAGAGATGGCCAGCGTAATGAAAAACTGTTTTTT
- | - | TRBJ2-2 | TRBV5-6 | CASSLGPGGGELFF | TGTGCCAGCAGCTTGGGTCCTGGAGGAGGGGAGCTGTTTTTT
- | TRBD2 | TRBJ2-1 | TRBV24-1 | CATSDPSGRAGNEQFF | TGTGCCACCAGTGACCCCAGCGGGAGGGCGGGGAATGAGCAGTTCTTC
- | - | TRBJ2-6 | TRBV10-3 | CATQGRGTGANVLTF | TGTGCCACCCAGGGTAGGGGCACTGGGGCCAACGTCCTGACTTTC
- | TRBD1 | TRBJ2-7 | TRBV28 | CASSSDRGNAYEQYF | TGTGCCAGCAGTTCGGACAGGGGGAATGCCTACGAGCAGTACTTC
- | - | TRBJ2-3 | TRBV19 | CASSSGTALSTDTQYF | TGTGCCAGTAGTAGCGGGACGGCGCTTAGCACAGATACGCAGTATTTT
- | TRBD1 | TRBJ2-5 | TRBV3-1/TRBV3-2 | CASRQGVKRGTQYF | TGTGCCAGCAGACAGGGGGTAAAAAGGGGGACCCAGTACTTC
- | - | TRBJ1-6 | TRBV19 | CASSFERTGSPLHF | TGTGCCAGTAGTTTCGAACGGACTGGGTCACCCCTCCACTTT
- | - | TRBJ2-3 | TRBV11-3 | CASSLAGSGTTDTQYF | TGTGCCAGCAGCTTAGCTGGTAGCGGAACCACAGATACGCAGTATTTT
- | TRBD2 | TRBJ2-1 | TRBV4-2 | CASSQVTSGSYNEQFF | TGTGCCAGCAGCCAAGTCACTAGCGGATCATACAATGAGCAGTTCTTC
- | TRBD1 | TRBJ2-5 | TRBV7-3 | CASSLTTGGETQYF | TGTGCCAGCAGCTTAACTACAGGGGGGGAGACCCAGTACTTC
- | TRBD2 | TRBJ2-5 | TRBV4-1 | CASSRLAGDKETQYF | TGCGCCAGCTCGAGACTAGCGGGAGACAAAGAGACCCAGTACTTC
- | - | TRBJ2-5 | TRBV4-1 | CASSQVSGPQETQYF | TGCGCCAGCAGCCAAGTAAGCGGGCCCCAAGAGACCCAGTACTTC
few | TRBD2 | TRBJ2-7 | TRBV15 | CATSRGVAGSGGDEQYF | TGTGCCACCAGCAGGGGAGTAGCGGGGTCCGGCGGGGACGAGCAGTACTTC
few | TRBD2 | TRBJ2-2 | TRBV5-1 | CASSLAGGEIAGELFF | TGCGCCAGCAGCTTAGCGGGAGGCGAGATCGCCGGGGAGCTGTTTTTT
- | - | TRBJ2-7 | TRBV19 | CASSIGGGNSYEQYF | TGTGCCAGTAGTATAGGTGGCGGGAACTCCTACGAGCAGTACTTC
- | - | TRBJ2-2 | TRBV10-2 | CATLGRGADSRELFF | TGCGCCACCCTGGGACGGGGGGCGGATTCTCGGGAGCTGTTTTTT
- | - | TRBJ1-5 | TRBV24-1 | CATSRGSNQPQHF | TGTGCCACCAGTAGAGGGAGCAATCAGCCCCAGCATTTT